These 27 T cell receptor beta chains came from one sample sequenced in a study of regulatory T cells in long-lasting Graves disease. The authors built TCR beta libraries using iRepertoire HTBI primers and Arm-PCR of CDR3 regions. TCRdb reprocessed the multiplex PCR reads via MiXCR and lists one record per CDR3 protein. The sample holds approximately 560,000 distinct CDR3 sequences, 15% to 20% seen once. Time point: newly diagnosed GD, antithyroid drugs for less than 3 months. RNA extracted from PBMCs served as the sequencing template. These same data were also listed under a study on T cells in Graves' hyperthyroidism and ophthalmopathy.

The starting material was peripheral blood mononuclear cells (PBMCs), obtained at new diagnosis, from a patient treated with antithyroid drugs. These receptors originate from a man younger than 30 with Graves disease.

The rearrangement uses TRBV6-5 and TRBJ2-7; D possibly corresponds to TRBD1 (7 bases). The CDR3 contains 16 residues. Per the germline V gene, CDR1 is MNHEY and CDR2 is SVGAGI. The V gene lost 2 bases and the J gene lost 6 bases, with 20 bases spanning the gap. In nucleotides, the CDR3 is TGTGCCAGCAGTTACACTCCCGGGACAGCGGGTTCCGAGCAGTACTTC. Encoded protein: CASSYTPGTAGSEQYF.

Comment on this clonotype: This may arise from a read error, as a much more abundant clone is one base away. V usage is TRBV20-1 and J usage is TRBJ2-5; D gene ambiguous. CDR3 length equals 14 residues. Germline assignment: CDR1 DFQATT and CDR2 SNEGSKA (reference sequence). The CDR3 loop is CSARDTAAQETRYF. Here the CDR3 DNA reads TGCAGTGCTAGAGATACGGCAGCTCAAGAGACCCGGTACTTC.

This clonotype has a count of ten or more. The chain combines TRBV7-8 with TRBJ1-1, with a tentative D call TRBD1 (6 bases). Per germline, CDR1 SGHVS and CDR2 FQNEAQ. This CDR3 comprises 16 residues. Between the trimmed V and J ends, which lost 4 bases and 1 base, there was a span of 16 bases. CDR3 protein: CASSYPGQRGNTEAFF. The CDR3 DNA is TGTGCCAGCAGCTATCCTGGACAGCGGGGGAACACTGAAGCTTTCTTT.

This clonotype was seen at least ten times. J is TRBJ1-2 and V is TRBV28; no clear D gene. The ends were cut back, 6 bases at V and 8 bases at J, with 16 bases in the middle. Germline V gene sequence: CDR1 MDHEN, CDR2 SYDVKM. The CDR3 contains 13 residues. Written as DNA, the CDR3 is TGTGCCAGCAGCCCTGGCGGGGTCGAAGGCTACACCTTC. Translation: CASSPGGVEGYTF.

The J gene is TRBJ2-3, the V gene TRBV29-1, with 9 bases matching TRBD2. This CDR3 has 14 residues. The V gene's germline CDR1 is SQVTM and CDR2 ANQGSEA. Losses at the gene ends were 1 base for V and 4 bases for J; bases not matched to a gene: 3. CDR3: CSVEVGTSSDTQYF. The CDR3 DNA sequence: TGCAGCGTTGAAGTCGGGACTAGCTCAGATACGCAGTATTTT.

The chain employs TRBV15 and TRBJ2-7; TRBD1 agrees at 7 bases. The germline V gene has CDR1 LNHNV and CDR2 YYDKDF (reference sequence). J was trimmed by 9 bases and V by 0 bases; bases with no gene match: 11. CDR3 length: 15 amino acids. The CDR3 sequence is CATSRDSLGGRVQYF. The CDR3 bases are TGTGCCACCAGCAGAGATTCCCTAGGGGGCAGGGTGCAGTACTTC.

V usage is TRBV20-1 and J usage is TRBJ1-4; TRBD1 matches at 7 bases. The germline CDR1 and CDR2 sequences are DFQATT and SNEGSKA (reference sequence). V shed 6 bases and J 2 bases; nucleotides not matched to a gene: 6. CDR3 length equals 14 residues. This chain's CDR3 is CSARQGSTNEKLFF. DNA for the CDR3: TGCAGTGCAAGACAGGGTTCGACTAATGAAAAACTGTTTTTT.

The sample holds many counts of this clonotype. The chain uses TRBV27 and TRBJ2-7; D is uncertain. The CDR3 loop spans 14 amino acids. The germline V gene has CDR1 MNHEY and CDR2 SMNVEV (reference sequence). V was clipped by 8 bases and J by 0 bases, with 14 bases between them. The CDR3 DNA reads TGTGCCAGCCACCGACACGGCATCTCCTACGAGCAGTACTTC. Its protein product is CASHRHGISYEQYF.

This clonotype has a count of ten or more. The V call is TRBV20-1, the J call TRBJ1-2; D perhaps matches TRBD1 (5 bases). The germline V gene has CDR1 DFQATT and CDR2 SNEGSKA (reference sequence). Trimming took 3 bases from V and 6 from J, leaving 17 bases between them. This CDR3 spans 14 amino acids. The CDR3 reads CSARGRASLDGYTF. The CDR3 DNA reads TGCAGTGCTAGGGGCAGGGCGAGTTTAGATGGCTACACCTTC.

V is TRBV29-1 and J is TRBJ2-7; possible D gene TRBD1, 6 bases. Trimming took off 6 bases at V and 1 base at J, with 13 bases between the two ends. Looked up from germline, CDR1 is SQVTM and CDR2 is ANQGSEA. The CDR3 contains 13 residues. The CDR3 DNA sequence: TGCAGCGTGTTGGACAGTTCTTCCTACGAGCAGTACTTC. It codes for CSVLDSSSYEQYF.

This clonotype has ten or more counts. CDR3 sequence reads: CASSEFQWDTEAFF. The CDR3 nucleotides are TGTGCCAGCAGTGAATTTCAGTGGGACACTGAAGCTTTCTTT. The genes are TRBV6-1 and TRBJ1-1, with D unresolved. The CDR3 contains 14 residues. From germline, CDR1 is MNHNS and CDR2 SASEGT. Trimming stripped 2 bases from V and 3 bases from J, with 10 bases between.

This clonotype appeared once. The chain carries TRBV19 and TRBJ1-2; D is unresolved. V dropped 0 bases and J dropped 8 bases, with 13 bases sitting between them. The CDR3 runs 14 residues. CDR1 is LNHDA, CDR2 SQIVND, per germline (reference sequence). In DNA form, the CDR3 reads TGTGCCAGTAGTATAGAGCACCCTGAGGGAGGCTACACCTTC. The encoded protein is CASSIEHPEGGYTF.

Comments on this clonotype: A much larger clone lies one base from this, so it may be a read error. The gene calls are TRBV20-1 and TRBJ1-1, with D tentatively TRBD1 (5 bases). Germline loops: CDR1 DFQATT, CDR2 SNEGSKA (reference sequence). This CDR3 contains 13 residues. V was pared by 6 bases and J by 2 bases, with 13 bases between. The chain's CDR3 is CSAGPVGNTEAFF. In DNA form, the CDR3 reads TGCAGTGCGGGACCCGTCGGAAACACTGAAGCTTTCTTT.

This chain uses TRBV3-1 with TRBJ2-7, with 7 bases lining up with TRBD2. Germline CDR1 reads LGHDT; CDR2 reads YNNKEL (reference sequence). V gave up 2 bases and J gave up 3 bases; unmatched junction bases: 4. The CDR3 runs 14 residues. This chain's CDR3 is CASSQKGTIYEQYF. DNA for the CDR3: TGTGCCAGCAGCCAAAAAGGGACTATCTACGAGCAGTACTTC.

This clonotype was seen just once. A much more abundant neighbour one base away suggests this may be a read error. The rearrangement uses TRBV12-3 or TRBV12-4 and TRBJ1-2; TRBD1 matches at 7 bases. The ends lost 3 bases at V and 4 bases at J; junction bases unmatched: 2. The CDR3 spans 13 residues. CDR3 sequence reads: CASSLGQFYGYTF. The DNA of the CDR3 is TGTGCCAGCAGTTTGGGACAGTTCTATGGCTACACCTTC.

This clonotype was picked up many times. The V gene is TRBV12-3 or TRBV12-4, the J gene TRBJ2-3; a weak D match, TRBD2 (5 bases). This CDR3 spans 16 amino acids. The germline V and J ends were trimmed by 3 bases and 4 bases, with 17 bases remaining between them. The CDR3 region is CASSLMGVEQADTQYF. As DNA, the CDR3 is TGTGCCAGCAGTTTGATGGGAGTTGAGCAAGCAGATACGCAGTATTTT.

The rearrangement links TRBV19 to TRBJ2-2, with D tentatively TRBD1 (6 bases). Germline assignment: CDR1 LNHDA and CDR2 SQIVND (reference sequence). This CDR3 comprises 13 residues. V lost 3 bases and J 7 bases, leaving 9 bases between the germline ends. As DNA, the CDR3 is TGTGCCAGTAGTATCTGGGGGCTCGGGGAGCTGTTTTTT. It yields the protein CASSIWGLGELFF.

This clonotype was found many times. The chain links TRBV20-1 to TRBJ1-5; D call uncertain. Trimming pared 7 bases from V and 5 bases from J, leaving 15 bases between. This CDR3 contains 13 residues. CDR1 DFQATT and CDR2 SNEGSKA come from the germline V gene (reference sequence). The CDR3 DNA follows: TGCAGTGGGGCGAAAGCCCTTGATCAGCCCCAGCATTTT. This sequence encodes CSGAKALDQPQHF.

The chain recombines TRBV5-1 with TRBJ2-1, with 14 bases identical to TRBD2. The CDR3 sequence is 17 residues long. The V and J ends lost 4 bases and 2 bases, in that order; junction bases with no gene match: 5. Looked up from germline, CDR1 is SGHRS and CDR2 is YFSETQ. The CDR3 DNA follows: TGCGCCAGCAGCAAGACTAGCGGGAGGGCCCCCTACAATGAGCAGTTCTTC. Residues: CASSKTSGRAPYNEQFF.

Concerning this clonotype itself: The junction departs from germline at one end; a sequencing error may be responsible. V gene TRBV30 combines with J gene TRBJ2-4; maybe TRBD2 (6 bases). CDR3 length equals 18 residues. Germline CDR1 is GTSNPN and CDR2 is SVGIG (reference sequence). The CDR3 is CAWTPLRPAGVAKNVQYF. The CDR3 DNA sequence: TGTGCCTGGACCCCTTTGAGGCCAGCGGGTGTAGCCAAAAACGTTCAGTACTTC.

This clonotype appeared a few times. V gene TRBV6-9 combines with J gene TRBJ2-2; D might be TRBD1 (5 bases). Per the germline V gene, CDR1 is MNHGY and CDR2 is SVAAGI. V was cut by 4 bases and J by 3 bases, with 12 bases left in between. The CDR3 sequence is 15 residues long. CDR3 protein: CASSFRAQDTGELFF. The CDR3 DNA reads as TGTGCCAGCAGTTTCCGGGCACAGGACACCGGGGAGCTGTTTTTT.

This clonotype was counted at least ten times. CDR3 bases: TGTGCCAGCAGCTTGGAGTGGACAGATACGCAGTATTTT. It specifies CASSLEWTDTQYF. V gene TRBV11-2 combines with J gene TRBJ2-3; D gene uncertain. The germline V gene has CDR1 SGHAT and CDR2 FQNNGV. V was clipped by 3 bases and J by 3 bases, with 7 bases between them. CDR3 length: 13 residues.

This clonotype appeared a few times. The chain has TRBV3-1 and TRBJ1-3; D call uncertain. CDR1 and CDR2 from the germline V gene are LGHDT and YNNKEL (reference sequence). The CDR3 totals 16 residues. V was shortened by 4 bases and J by 0 bases, with 13 bases between the two germline ends. CDR3 sequence reads: CASSRITRDSGNTIYF. The CDR3 nucleotides are TGTGCCAGCAGCCGAATCACAAGGGACTCTGGAAACACCATATATTTT.

The rearrangement uses TRBV5-4 and TRBJ1-4, with D possibly TRBD1 on 5 matching bases. Trimming removed 4 bases from V and 4 bases from J, with 14 bases in between. Germline V gene lookup returns CDR1 SGHNT and CDR2 YYREEE (reference sequence). The CDR3 is made up of 15 amino acids. CDR3 coding DNA: TGTGCCAGCAGCACCCAGGGAAGGGGTAATGAAAAACTGTTTTTT. Encoded protein: CASSTQGRGNEKLFF.

This clonotype was recorded many times. The J gene is TRBJ1-2, the V gene TRBV6-2 or TRBV6-3; D uncertain. The V end was cut by 2 bases, the J end by 1 base, with 11 bases between. The V gene's germline CDR1 is MNHEY and CDR2 SVGEGT. The CDR3 contains 15 residues. DNA of the CDR3: TGTGCCAGCAGTTACGGGTCGGCATTTAACTATGGCTACACCTTC. Translating it yields CASSYGSAFNYGYTF.

This clonotype was seen ten or more times. The chain employs TRBV10-3 and TRBJ1-2; D is undetermined. The CDR3 extends over 12 amino acids. V was clipped by 2 bases and J by 5 bases, with 6 bases between them. The germline gives CDR1 ENHRY, CDR2 SYGVKD. The CDR3 DNA reads as TGTGCCATCAGTGAGGACATTTATGGCTACACCTTC. It is translated as CAISEDIYGYTF.

In this sample, this clonotype turned up a few times. This chain connects TRBV9 to TRBJ1-5, with 9 bases aligning to TRBD1. Trimming took 0 bases from V and 6 from J; bases not matched to a gene: 4. The CDR3 length is 15 residues. Germline V gene sequence: CDR1 SGDLS, CDR2 YYNGEE. CDR3 loop: CASSVDGQGIQPQHF. CDR3 bases: TGTGCCAGCAGCGTAGACGGACAGGGGATTCAGCCCCAGCATTTT. Combining the CDR3 with reference TRBV9 and TRBJ1-5 gives the whole variable domain DSGVTQTPKHLITATGQRVTLRCSPRSGDLSVYWYQQSLDQGLQFLIQYYNGEERAKGNILERFSAQQFPDLHSELNLSSLELGDSALYFCASSVDGQGIQPQHFGDGTRLSIL.